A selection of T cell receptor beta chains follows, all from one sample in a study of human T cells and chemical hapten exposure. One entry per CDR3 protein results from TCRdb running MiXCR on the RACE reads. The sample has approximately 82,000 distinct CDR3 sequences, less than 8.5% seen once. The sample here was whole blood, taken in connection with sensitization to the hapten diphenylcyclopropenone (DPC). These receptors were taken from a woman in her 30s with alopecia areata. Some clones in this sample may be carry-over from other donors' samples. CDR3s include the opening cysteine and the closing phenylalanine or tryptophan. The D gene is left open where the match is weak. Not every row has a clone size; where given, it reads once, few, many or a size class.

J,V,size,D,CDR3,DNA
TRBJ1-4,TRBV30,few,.,CAWSYSGPNEKLFF,TGTGCCTGGAGTTACAGCGGCCCTAATGAAAAACTGTTTTTT
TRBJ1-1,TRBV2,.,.,CASSGYGGVMNTEAFF,TGTGCCAGCAGTGGTTACGGGGGGGTTATGAACACTGAAGCTTTCTTT
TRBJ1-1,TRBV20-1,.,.,CSASTGRTNTEAFF,TGCAGTGCCAGCACCGGACGGACGAACACTGAAGCTTTCTTT
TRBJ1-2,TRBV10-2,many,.,CASSQGRYGYTF,TGCGCCAGCAGCCAGGGCCGGTATGGCTACACCTTC
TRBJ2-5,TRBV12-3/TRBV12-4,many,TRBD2,CASSLRRGGYQETQYF,TGTGCCAGCAGTTTGAGGCGGGGGGGATACCAAGAGACCCAGTACTTC
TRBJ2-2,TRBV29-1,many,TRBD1,CSVNPLGQGSTGELFF,TGCAGCGTCAATCCCCTGGGACAGGGGTCGACCGGGGAGCTGTTTTTT
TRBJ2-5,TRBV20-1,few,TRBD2,CSASPSGGAQETQYF,TGCAGTGCTAGCCCTAGCGGGGGGGCCCAGGAGACCCAGTACTTC
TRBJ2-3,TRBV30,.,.,CAWIPGPAGTDTQYF,TGTGCCTGGATTCCCGGACCTGCGGGCACAGATACGCAGTATTTT
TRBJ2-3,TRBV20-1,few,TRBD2,CSAEQTSGFTDTQYF,TGCAGTGCTGAACAAACTAGCGGGTTCACAGATACGCAGTATTTT
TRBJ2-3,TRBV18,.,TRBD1,CASSPGQGTTDTQYF,TGTGCCAGCTCCCCGGGACAGGGGACCACAGATACGCAGTATTTT
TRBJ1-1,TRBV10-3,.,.,CAISESSAVNTEAFF,TGTGCCATCAGTGAGTCATCCGCGGTGAACACTGAAGCTTTCTTT
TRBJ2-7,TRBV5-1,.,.,CASTWGPVTYEQYF,TGCGCCAGCACCTGGGGACCGGTAACCTACGAGCAGTACTTC
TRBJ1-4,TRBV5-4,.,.,CASSLSLSGGKLFF,TGTGCCAGCAGCTTGAGTTTATCAGGCGGAAAACTGTTTTTT
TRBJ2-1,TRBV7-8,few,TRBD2,CASSPRTSGGGNEQFF,TGTGCCAGCAGCCCGAGGACTAGCGGGGGGGGTAATGAGCAGTTCTTC
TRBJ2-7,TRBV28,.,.,CASTSPGAGAHEQYF,TGTGCCAGCACCTCCCCAGGGGCAGGGGCCCACGAGCAGTACTTC
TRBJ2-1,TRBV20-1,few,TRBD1,CSAMGPGQGGGEQFF,TGCAGTGCTATGGGTCCGGGACAGGGGGGTGGTGAGCAGTTCTTC
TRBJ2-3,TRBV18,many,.,CASSPGSTDTQYF,TGTGCCAGCTCACCAGGTAGCACAGATACGCAGTATTTT
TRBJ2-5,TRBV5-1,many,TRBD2,CASSSLGLAGGSETQYF,TGCGCCAGCAGCTCTCTAGGACTAGCGGGGGGATCGGAGACCCAGTACTTC
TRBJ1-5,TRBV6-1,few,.,CASSEVWVSNQPQHF,TGTGCCAGCAGTGAAGTGTGGGTTAGCAATCAGCCCCAGCATTTT
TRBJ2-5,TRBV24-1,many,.,CATSDLSQPETQYF,TGTGCCACCAGTGATTTATCCCAGCCGGAGACCCAGTACTTC
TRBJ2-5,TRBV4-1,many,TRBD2,CASSPPTGSGGTQYF,TGCGCCAGCAGCCCACCGACGGGATCGGGGGGGACCCAGTACTTC
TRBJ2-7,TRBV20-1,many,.,CSAVAASGDEQYF,TGCAGTGCCGTCGCAGCCTCCGGCGACGAGCAGTACTTC
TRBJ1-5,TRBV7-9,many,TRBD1,CASSSDRGSGQPQHF,TGTGCCAGCAGCTCAGACAGGGGTTCGGGACAGCCCCAGCATTTT
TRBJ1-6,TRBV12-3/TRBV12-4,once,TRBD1,CASSPDGQGYSPLHF,TGTGCCAGCAGTCCCGATGGACAGGGGTATTCACCCCTCCACTTT
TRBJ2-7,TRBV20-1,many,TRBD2,CSARGGGNSYEQYF,TGCAGTGCTAGAGGGGGGGGGAACTCCTACGAGCAGTACTTC